This T cell receptor beta chain was profiled in a study of control samples from healthy donors and cancer patients. V lost 3 bases to trimming and J lost 0 bases, with 15 bases between them. The CDR3 consists of 17 residues. Germline CDR1 reads SNHLY; CDR2 reads FYNNEI. The repertoire was sequenced with immunoSEQ multiplex PCR; TCRdb's copy has only in-frame clones and lacks some. Reported are approximately 190,000 clones; the ten largest clones contain about 2.2%. The sequence was collected from a woman in her thirties in good health. The chain uses TRBV2 and TRBJ1-5; perhaps TRBD1 as D (5 bases). What was sequenced was blood. CDR3 DNA: TGTGCCAGCAGTGATTTCCGGGACCGATATAGCAATCAGCCCCAGCATTTT. It encodes CASSDFRDRYSNQPQHF.